This T cell receptor beta chain originates from a study of blood T cell repertoires in COVID-19. As for the study in general: Sample material is recorded as cDNA or gDNA derived from T cells, B-cell-depleted T cells, or PBMCs.

This CDR3 comprises 12 residues. V lost 3 bases to trimming and J lost 6 bases, with 5 bases between them. CDR1 and CDR2 (germline): MRHNA, SNTAGT. Authors' analysis steps: The authors estimated nucleated cell counts from reference gene primer amplification. The repertoire was sequenced with immunoSEQ multiplex PCR; TCRdb's copy has only in-frame clones and lacks some. V and J calls and clone size come straight from that table; D and trimming were deduced from the DNA. The sample includes some 270,000 clones, about 90% of them seen just once. The sequence derives from a woman between 55 and 75 years old with COVID-19, enrolled during active disease. The sample comprised peripheral blood. The J gene is TRBJ2-2, the V gene TRBV6-4; maybe TRBD1 (5 bases). The CDR3 DNA reads TGTGCCAGCAGTGAAGGGGCCGGGGAGCTGTTTTTT. This translates into CASSEGAGELFF.